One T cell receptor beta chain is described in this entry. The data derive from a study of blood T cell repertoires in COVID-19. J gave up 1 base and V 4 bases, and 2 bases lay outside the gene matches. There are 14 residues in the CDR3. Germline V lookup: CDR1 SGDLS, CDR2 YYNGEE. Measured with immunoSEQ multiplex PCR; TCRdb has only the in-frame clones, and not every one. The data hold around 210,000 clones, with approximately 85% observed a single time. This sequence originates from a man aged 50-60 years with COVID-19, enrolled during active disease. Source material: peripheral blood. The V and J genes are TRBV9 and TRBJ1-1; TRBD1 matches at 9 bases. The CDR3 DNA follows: TGTGCCAGCAGCAAACAGGGGGCGAACACTGAAGCTTTCTTT. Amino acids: CASSKQGANTEAFF.